The following is a TCR beta chain sequence with its context. The sample originates from a study of T cells in narcolepsy. Produced via immunoSEQ multiplex PCR; TCRdb's table is partial and in-frame only. This table holds some 37,000 clones, approximately 85% found once. The sequencing input was CD45RA- memory CD4+ T cells from PBMCs. This TCR came from a human donor with narcolepsy.

The CDR3 nucleotides are TGTGCCAGCAGCTTATACAGGGCGCAAGAGACCCAGTACTTC. Its translation is CASSLYRAQETQYF. The chain links TRBV5-8 to TRBJ2-5, with D tentatively TRBD1 (6 bases). The germline V gene encodes CDR1 SGHTS and CDR2 YDEGEE. The CDR3 has 14 amino acids. V was clipped by 2 bases and J by 2 bases, with 10 bases between them.